This T cell receptor beta chain was sequenced during a study of cytomegalovirus exposure and HLA in healthy donors. Overall study: Falling in the Caucasian-associated ancestry cluster were 81% of some 400 genotyped donors.

This clone has only one observation. The CDR3 loop spans 15 amino acids. The V and J ends lost 6 bases and 10 bases, in that order; junction bases with no gene match: 8. The V gene's germline CDR1 is MNHEY and CDR2 SVGAGI. The study ran its PCR with 60 Vbeta and 13 Jbeta primers. The protocol was immunoSEQ multiplex PCR, while the TCRdb copy is restricted to in-frame clones and leaves out a portion. The data contain fewer than 150,000 clones, 70% to 85% of them singletons. The J gene is TRBJ1-6, the V gene TRBV6-5; TRBD1 agrees at 11 bases. The sequence derives from a man aged 50-60 years in good health and CMV-seropositive. The specimen sequenced was PBMCs. The CDR3, as DNA: TGTGCCAGCAGCCGTACCGGGACAGGGGGGTCACCCCTCCACTTT. Residues: CASSRTGTGGSPLHF.